A single sample is the source of the 27 T cell receptor beta chains below, sequenced in a study of blood T cell repertoires in COVID-19. Generated by immunoSEQ multiplex PCR, the TCRdb table keeps only in-frame clones and is missing some. Here the sample spans roughly 200,000 clones, roughly 78% being singletons. Source material: peripheral blood. These receptors were collected from a woman over 75 with active or convalescent COVID-19.

This rearrangement joins TRBV6-5 to TRBJ1-1, with unresolved D. Trimming stripped 4 bases from V and 4 bases from J, with 16 bases between. This CDR3 comprises 15 residues. Per germline, CDR1 MNHEY and CDR2 SVGAGI. In DNA form, the CDR3 reads TGTGCCAGCAGTTCCCACATCACTCGGGGCACTGAAGCTTTCTTT. It specifies CASSSHITRGTEAFF.

The rearrangement joins TRBV6-5 to TRBJ2-1; 8 bases are a match to TRBD2. Germline trimming cut 5 bases from V and 1 base from J; bases unmatched to any gene: 4. Germline-derived CDR1 and CDR2 are MNHEY and SVGAGI. There are 15 residues in the CDR3. The CDR3: CASSKTGGSYNEQFF. The CDR3 DNA sequence: TGTGCCAGCAGTAAAACGGGGGGGTCCTACAATGAGCAGTTCTTC.

The chain couples TRBV18 to TRBJ1-5; D not certain. V was cut by 2 bases and J by 3 bases, with 14 bases left in between. This CDR3 region has 16 residues. Germline-derived CDR1 and CDR2 are KGHSH and LQKENI. The CDR3 DNA sequence: TGTGCCAGCTCACCAGGGTCCCAGGCAGACAATCAGCCCCAGCATTTT. Its translation: CASSPGSQADNQPQHF.

The sample holds one count of this clone. The chain has TRBV7-9 and TRBJ1-2; perhaps TRBD1 as D (5 bases). In germline, CDR1 is SEHNR, CDR2 FQNEAQ (reference sequence). The V gene lost 4 bases and the J gene lost 7 bases, with 19 bases spanning the gap. The CDR3 sequence is 15 residues long. Written as DNA, the CDR3 is TGTGCCAGCAGCTCGAAGGCCGGGGGGTCTGGTGGCTACACCTTC. This codes for CASSSKAGGSGGYTF.

J is TRBJ1-5 and V is TRBV28, with D possibly matching TRBD1 (6 bases). The germline V gene has CDR1 MDHEN and CDR2 SYDVKM. The CDR3 is made up of 14 amino acids. Trimming stripped 6 bases from V and 0 bases from J, with 9 bases between. CDR3 DNA sequence: TGTGCCAGCAGGGGACACCCTAGCAATCAGCCCCAGCATTTT. Amino acids: CASRGHPSNQPQHF. The full variable domain, its missing parts supplied by reference TRBV28 and TRBJ1-5, is DVKVTQSSRYLVKRTGEKVFLECVQDMDHENMFWYRQDPGLGLRLIYFSYDVKMKEKGDIPEGYSVSREKKERFSLILESASTNQTSMYLCASRGHPSNQPQHFGDGTRLSIL.

The chain employs TRBV11-2 and TRBJ1-6; D may be TRBD1 (5 bases). The CDR3 contains 14 residues. Germline V CDR1 and CDR2: SGHAT, FQNNGV. V shed 1 base and J shed 7 bases, with 8 bases lying between them. Here the CDR3 DNA reads TGTGCCAGCAGCTTAGCGGGGGAAAATTCACCCCTCCACTTT. Protein: CASSLAGENSPLHF.

This clone was detected ten times or more. V is TRBV4-3 and J is TRBJ2-5; D remains ambiguous. Between the trimmed V and J ends, which lost 0 bases and 6 bases, there was a span of 17 bases. The CDR3 spans 16 residues. Looked up from germline, CDR1 is LGHNA and CDR2 is YSLEER. The CDR3 is CASSQDYHASVKTQYF. The CDR3, as DNA: TGCGCCAGCAGCCAAGACTATCATGCGAGCGTCAAGACCCAGTACTTC.

The chain has TRBV21-1 and TRBJ1-3; TRBD1 is the table's D call, not checked against the DNA. TRBV21-1 is classified as a pseudogene. The CDR3 spans 14 residues. The CDR3 nucleotides are TGTGCCAGCAGCAGCAGGGCGCCGGGAAACACCATATATTTT. Translated: CASSSRAPGNTIYF.

The V call is TRBV7-2, the J call TRBJ2-7; D is uncertain. V was pared by 5 bases and J by 0 bases, with 17 bases between. Germline values: CDR1 SGHTA, CDR2 FQGNSA. CDR3 length: 16 amino acids. The CDR3 sequence is CASSPRWQTSSYEQYF. The CDR3 DNA reads TGTGCCAGCAGCCCCCGGTGGCAGACAAGCTCCTACGAGCAGTACTTC.

The J gene is TRBJ1-3, the V gene TRBV2; TRBD1 might be the D (6 bases). CDR3 length: 17 amino acids. The germline V and J ends were trimmed by 6 bases and 1 base, with 19 bases remaining between them. Looked up from germline, CDR1 is SNHLY and CDR2 is FYNNEI. CDR3 in DNA: TGTGCCAGCAGGAGAGGACAGTATTTGACGTCTGGAAACACCATATATTTT. This translates into CASRRGQYLTSGNTIYF.

This sequence joins TRBV12-3 or TRBV12-4 and TRBJ2-7, with D perhaps matching TRBD1 (5 bases). The CDR3 consists of 13 residues. Trimming removed 6 bases at V and 1 base at J, with 10 bases between. The CDR3 loop reads CASRVDSSYEQYF. As DNA, the CDR3 is TGTGCCAGCAGGGTTGACAGTTCCTACGAGCAGTACTTC.

Turning to this clone: Other DNA sequences within the sample encode an identical CDR3. J is TRBJ2-2 and V is TRBV7-6; tentative D call: TRBD1 (6 bases). Germline values: CDR1 SGHVS, CDR2 FNYEAQ. V gave up 5 bases and J gave up 5 bases, with 18 bases separating them. The CDR3 spans 16 residues. CDR3 sequence reads: CASSPRTGGTTGELFF. The CDR3, as DNA: TGTGCCAGCAGCCCCCGGACTGGGGGCACTACCGGGGAGCTGTTTTTT. The full variable domain, with the rest looked up from reference TRBV7-6 and TRBJ2-2, is GAGVSQSPRYKVTKRGQDVALRCDPISGHVSLYWYRQALGQGPEFLTYFNYEAQQDKSGLPNDRFSAERPEGSISTLTIQRTEQRDSAMYRCASSPRTGGTTGELFFGEGSRLTVL.

CDR3 sequence (DNA): TGTGCCAGCAGTGAAGAACGGGGTAGCACAGATACGCAGTATTTT. Amino acids: CASSEERGSTDTQYF. This chain links TRBV6-1 with TRBJ2-3; perhaps TRBD2 as D (5 bases). Germline loops: CDR1 MNHNS, CDR2 SASEGT. The CDR3 has 15 residues. V gave up 1 base and J gave up 0 bases, with 8 bases separating them.

In this sample, this clone turned up a few times. The chain carries TRBV7-2 and TRBJ2-7, with 11 bases identical to TRBD1. This CDR3 contains 14 residues. Germline loops: CDR1 SGHTA, CDR2 FQGNSA. J gave up 5 bases and V 5 bases, and 5 bases lay outside the gene matches. The chain's CDR3 is CASSPDRGRHEQYF. CDR3 DNA: TGTGCCAGCAGCCCGGACAGGGGGCGTCACGAGCAGTACTTC.

V usage is TRBV5-1 and J usage is TRBJ2-1, with a possible D match to TRBD2 (7 bases). CDR1 is SGHRS and CDR2 is YFSETQ in the germline V gene. The CDR3 sequence is 14 residues long. Between the trimmed V and J ends, which lost 4 bases and 7 bases, there was a span of 15 bases. CDR3 loop: CASSPGGGGNEQFF. Here the CDR3 DNA reads TGCGCCAGCAGCCCCGGGGGAGGGGGTAATGAGCAGTTCTTC. The variable domain in full, completed from reference TRBV5-1 and TRBJ2-1, reads KAGVTQTPRYLIKTRGQQVTLSCSPISGHRSVSWYQQTPGQGLQFLFEYFSETQRNKGNFPGRFSGRQFSNSRSEMNVSTLELGDSALYLCASSPGGGGNEQFFGPGTRLTVL.

The V call is TRBV6-5, the J call TRBJ1-1; the D is unclear. Trimming stripped 9 bases from V and 2 bases from J, with 16 bases between. Germline loops: CDR1 MNHEY, CDR2 SVGAGI. The CDR3 length is 14 residues. The DNA for the CDR3 is TGTGCCAGTCGTCTTCGTAATTCTAACACTGAAGCTTTCTTT. Translated, it gives CASRLRNSNTEAFF.

V gene TRBV18 combines with J gene TRBJ2-7, with TRBD1 identical over 7 bases. Germline lookup yields CDR1 KGHSH and CDR2 LQKENI. With 3 bases clipped from V and 5 bases from J, the junction kept 16 bases outside the gene matches. CDR3 size: 17 residues. Written as DNA, the CDR3 is TGTGCCAGCTCACCTCAAGCCGGGACAGCTATAGTCCACGAGCAGTACTTC. It is translated as CASSPQAGTAIVHEQYF.

The chain combines TRBV9 with TRBJ2-5, with 16 nucleotides matching TRBD2. V lost 3 bases and J lost 5; bases outside the gene matches: 13. CDR3 length: 19 residues. Germline CDR1 is SGDLS and CDR2 is YYNGEE. CDR3 protein: CASSGFPGLAGGPRETQYF. The CDR3 nucleotides read TGTGCCAGCAGCGGATTTCCGGGACTAGCGGGGGGGCCTCGTGAGACCCAGTACTTC.

The chain links TRBV10-3 to TRBJ1-2, with 7 bases that match TRBD1. The length of the CDR3 is 12 residues. Germline assignment: CDR1 ENHRY and CDR2 SYGVKD. The V segment lost 7 bases and the J segment 5 bases; nucleotides outside the gene matches: 4. The CDR3 region has the DNA TGTGCCATCACCCGGACAGGATATGGCTACACCTTC. Translated: CAITRTGYGYTF.

The rearrangement joins TRBV4-1 to TRBJ1-4; no reliable D call. The germline V and J ends were trimmed by 4 bases and 5 bases, with 11 bases remaining between them. Germline V gene lookup returns CDR1 MGHRA and CDR2 YSYEKL. This CDR3 comprises 14 residues. The CDR3 DNA reads as TGCGCCAGCAGCCGGGAGGTGGTCAATGAAAAACTGTTTTTT. Translation: CASSREVVNEKLFF.

This clone was counted only a few times. The chain has TRBV9 and TRBJ1-1; TRBD1 agrees at 9 bases. The junction had 5 bases not matched to a gene; V was cut back by 4 bases and J by 1 base. The CDR3 is made up of 15 amino acids. Germline assignment: CDR1 SGDLS and CDR2 YYNGEE. CDR3 sequence: CASSIQGAGNTEAFF. The DNA of the CDR3 is TGTGCCAGCAGCATACAGGGGGCTGGGAACACTGAAGCTTTCTTT.

The rearrangement links TRBV29-1 to TRBJ2-4, with TRBD2 matching 8 bases. Germline V CDR1 and CDR2: SQVTM, ANQGSEA. The V gene end was trimmed by 7 bases and the J gene end by 4 bases; junction bases not matched to a gene: 9. The CDR3 totals 14 residues. The CDR3 spells CSAIPGGGKNIQYF. CDR3 DNA: TGCAGCGCCATCCCCGGGGGGGGAAAAAACATTCAGTACTTC.

The CDR3 DNA reads TGTGCCAGCAGACAAGGACAGGGAGTCTTCTCGAGTACGCAGTATTTT. Its translation: CASRQGQGVFSSTQYF. The V and J genes are TRBV2 and TRBJ2-3; 8 bases align to TRBD1. V shed 6 bases, J shed 8 bases, and the junction held 16 bases outside the gene matches. The CDR3 is 16 amino acids. The V gene's germline CDR1 is SNHLY and CDR2 FYNNEI.

In this sample, this clone turned up once. The gene calls are TRBV30 and TRBJ2-5; D is ambiguous. Germline V gene data show CDR1 as GTSNPN and CDR2 as SVGIG (reference sequence). V gave up 3 bases and J gave up 7 bases, with 15 bases separating them. This CDR3 region has 13 residues. The CDR3 sequence is CAWRRGPPGTQYF. The CDR3 bases are TGTGCCTGGAGGAGAGGCCCCCCGGGGACCCAGTACTTC.

This clone has a handful of counts. The rearrangement joins TRBV6-1 to TRBJ2-5; the D gene is possibly TRBD1 (7 bases). Germline V gene lookup returns CDR1 MNHNS and CDR2 SASEGT. V was pared by 0 bases and J by 5 bases, with 19 bases between. The CDR3 spans 17 residues. The CDR3 sequence: CASSEAPGQGGRETQYF. The CDR3 DNA reads as TGTGCCAGCAGTGAAGCCCCCGGGCAGGGGGGTAGGGAGACCCAGTACTTC.

V is TRBV7-2 and J is TRBJ1-1; D gene uncertain. Germline CDR1 reads SGHTA; CDR2 reads FQGNSA. This CDR3 comprises 13 residues. Trimming took 6 bases from V and 3 from J, leaving 11 bases between them. This CDR3 is CASRPLGDTEAFF. The CDR3 DNA reads TGTGCCAGCAGACCCTTGGGAGACACTGAAGCTTTCTTT.

This sequence joins TRBV7-2 and TRBJ1-1, with D tentatively TRBD1 (5 bases). Trimming stripped 0 bases from V and 0 bases from J, with 17 bases between. CDR1 and CDR2 (germline): SGHTA, FQGNSA. The CDR3 has 18 amino acids. As DNA, the CDR3 is TGTGCCAGCAGCTTAGCGTTCGGCAGGGCCATCATGAACACTGAAGCTTTCTTT. This encodes CASSLAFGRAIMNTEAFF.